Below, 14 T cell receptor beta chains from the same sample are listed, as sequenced in a study of blood T cells in healthy people across ages. Together with a sample-barcoded 5' primer, a J-beta primer mix was included in a second PCR lasting roughly 6 to 12 cycles. One entry per CDR3 protein, called by TCRdb with MiXCR from the 5' RACE reads. This table has hundreds of thousands of distinct CDR3 sequences, roughly 49% appearing once. Sequencing used blood. These receptors came from a woman aged 55 to 70 in good health.

This clonotype was counted only a few times. The chain recombines TRBV7-2 with TRBJ1-2, with D possibly matching TRBD1 (5 bases). Germline CDR1 SGHTA, CDR2 FQGNSA. The V end was cut by 4 bases, the J end by 8 bases, with 14 bases between. The length of the CDR3 is 13 residues. CDR3 sequence: CASSSREGRGYTF. CDR3 nucleotides: TGTGCCAGCAGCTCCAGGGAGGGTAGGGGCTACACCTTC.

This chain links TRBV4-3 with TRBJ2-3; TRBD1 matches 7 bases. From germline, CDR1 is LGHNA and CDR2 YSLEER. V was clipped by 1 base and J by 4 bases; unmatched bases: 8. The CDR3 is made up of 16 amino acids. The CDR3 DNA reads as TGCGCCAGCAGCCAAGGGGGGACAGCCTTCTCAGATACGCAGTATTTT. Protein product: CASSQGGTAFSDTQYF.

As regards this clonotype: A much bigger clone sits one base away, suggesting this may be a read error. Here the CDR3 reads CSASESTDTQYF. Here the CDR3 DNA reads TGCAGTGCTAGCGAGAGCACAGATACGCAGTATTTT. The rearrangement links TRBV20-1 to TRBJ2-3; D call uncertain. CDR3 length: 12 residues. Trimming took 3 bases from V and 0 from J, leaving 4 bases between them. Per germline, CDR1 DFQATT and CDR2 SNEGSKA (reference sequence).

The CDR3 loop is CSAENREVGETQYF. CDR3 coding DNA: TGCAGTGCTGAAAACAGGGAAGTAGGAGAGACCCAGTACTTC. The J gene is TRBJ2-5, the V gene TRBV20-1, with a weak D call TRBD1 (6 bases). CDR1 is DFQATT, CDR2 SNEGSKA, per germline (reference sequence). The V and J ends lost 5 bases and 4 bases respectively, with 17 bases between them. CDR3 length: 14 amino acids.

At least ten counts were recorded for this clonotype. The V gene is TRBV29-1, the J gene TRBJ2-7; 10 bases are a match to TRBD2. CDR1 and CDR2 (germline): SQVTM, ANQGSEA. CDR3 length equals 13 residues. With V trimmed by 7 bases and J by 2 bases, 5 bases remained unmatched. The DNA for the CDR3 is TGCAGCGGAATTAGCGGGAGGCCCTACGAGCAGTACTTC. Amino acid sequence: CSGISGRPYEQYF.

This rearrangement joins TRBV4-3 to TRBJ2-3, with 8 bases matching TRBD2. Germline CDR1 LGHNA, CDR2 YSLEER. The length of the CDR3 is 15 residues. V lost 3 bases to trimming and J lost 4 bases; unmatched junction nucleotides: 6. As DNA, the CDR3 is TGCGCCAGCAGCCACGACGGGCGGGAGGCAGATACGCAGTATTTT. It specifies CASSHDGREADTQYF.

The chain couples TRBV30 to TRBJ2-3, with 7 bases matching TRBD1. V was clipped by 3 bases and J by 5 bases; unmatched bases: 8. Germline CDR1 is GTSNPN and CDR2 is SVGIG (reference sequence). This CDR3 region has 14 residues. CDR3 DNA sequence: TGTGCCTGGAGCCGACAGGGTACGGAAGATACGCAGTATTTT. This encodes CAWSRQGTEDTQYF.

This chain uses TRBV28 with TRBJ1-1; D not certain. V was trimmed by 7 bases and J by 1 base, leaving 16 bases between them. Germline V gives CDR1 MDHEN, CDR2 SYDVKM. The CDR3 loop spans 15 amino acids. The CDR3 sequence: CASIPSQGWNTEAFF. DNA for the CDR3: TGTGCCAGCATCCCCTCCCAAGGTTGGAACACTGAAGCTTTCTTT. Based on the CDR3 plus reference TRBV28 and TRBJ1-1, the full variable domain is DVKVTQSSRYLVKRTGEKVFLECVQDMDHENMFWYRQDPGLGLRLIYFSYDVKMKEKGDIPEGYSVSREKKERFSLILESASTNQTSMYLCASIPSQGWNTEAFFGQGTRLTVV.

This clonotype occurred a few times. The chain couples TRBV27 to TRBJ1-4; D call uncertain. Germline loops: CDR1 MNHEY, CDR2 SMNVEV (reference sequence). The CDR3 has 15 residues. Deletions cut 5 bases from V and 2 bases from J, with 12 bases between. CDR3 nucleotides: TGTGCCAGCAGTAGGAGGGTTGCGACTAATGAAAAACTGTTTTTT. Amino acids: CASSRRVATNEKLFF.

The chain recombines TRBV29-1 with TRBJ2-1; D might be TRBD2 (5 bases). Germline lookup yields CDR1 SQVTM and CDR2 ANQGSEA. The V end lost 3 bases, the J end lost 3 bases, and 15 bases lay between the germline ends. The CDR3 has 15 residues. The CDR3 is CSVEGSGNNYNEQFF. CDR3 in DNA: TGCAGCGTTGAGGGTTCCGGGAACAACTACAATGAGCAGTTCTTC.

The V and J genes are TRBV7-2 and TRBJ2-1, with TRBD2 as a possible D gene (5 bases). With 5 bases removed from V and 14 bases from J, the gap between germline ends came to 16 bases. There are 12 residues in the CDR3. Germline lookup yields CDR1 SGHTA and CDR2 FQGNSA. This CDR3 is CASSPTNGKKFF. In DNA form, the CDR3 reads TGTGCCAGCAGCCCGACTAACGGGAAGAAGTTCTTC.

This clonotype was observed at least ten times. The rearrangement joins TRBV7-2 to TRBJ2-7; D remains ambiguous. The CDR3 length is 12 residues. Germline assignment: CDR1 SGHTA and CDR2 FQGNSA. Trimming pared 3 bases from V and 5 bases from J, leaving 8 bases between. The CDR3 sequence: CASSFTGNEQYF. The CDR3 DNA follows: TGTGCCAGCAGCTTCACTGGAAACGAGCAGTACTTC.

The J gene is TRBJ2-7, the V gene TRBV4-3; D uncertain. Germline V gene lookup returns CDR1 LGHNA and CDR2 YSLEER. V was shortened by 0 bases and J by 2 bases, with 11 bases between the two germline ends. CDR3 length: 15 amino acids. The CDR3 sequence: CASSQDGDGTYEQYF. DNA for the CDR3: TGCGCCAGCAGCCAAGATGGTGACGGTACCTACGAGCAGTACTTC.

In the case of this clonotype: This could be a read error, since a much larger clone is one nucleotide away. This chain links TRBV20-1 with TRBJ1-2; D perhaps matches TRBD1 (6 bases). V lost 1 base and J lost 4, with 22 bases in between. Germline CDR1 DFQATT, CDR2 SNEGSKA (reference sequence). This CDR3 spans 17 amino acids. DNA of the CDR3: TGCAGTGCTAGAGGTAGGGAGGGGGACTTTAGGAGCTATGGCTACACCTTC. Translation: CSARGREGDFRSYGYTF.